Below, 25 T cell receptor beta chains from the same sample are listed, as sequenced in a study of Ad26.COV2.S vaccination and SARS-CoV-2 variants. Specified treatment: roughly 18 received Ad26.COV2.S at low or high dose, single or two shots; about 5 received placebo; per-sample allocation not given. The samples date from day 63 after the first vaccine or placebo injection. Sequencing was performed with immunoSEQ multiplex PCR; in TCRdb, only in-frame clones are kept and a portion is missing. The sample lists fewer than 800,000 clones, around 90% occurring once. The sample in question was peripheral blood, obtained in a trial of Ad26.COV2.S vaccine versus placebo. The receptors here all came from a person aged 18 to 65 who received the Ad26.COV2.S COVID-19 vaccine or a placebo.

This chain joins TRBV5-4 and TRBJ2-1, with TRBD2 as a possible D gene (5 bases). Germline lookup yields CDR1 SGHNT and CDR2 YYREEE (reference sequence). CDR3 length equals 15 residues. With 0 bases removed from V and 5 bases from J, the gap between germline ends came to 12 bases. This chain's CDR3 is CASSLGGKTNNEQFF. CDR3 nucleotide sequence: TGTGCCAGCAGCTTGGGAGGGAAAACTAACAATGAGCAGTTCTTC.

The genes are TRBV7-2 and TRBJ1-6; TRBD1 is a possible D gene (6 bases). The V gene's germline CDR1 is SGHTA and CDR2 FQGNSA. V was shortened by 5 bases and J by 16 bases, with 15 bases between the two germline ends. The CDR3 covers 12 residues. In DNA form, the CDR3 reads TGTGCCAGCAGCATCGGGACACCCTTACTCCACTTT. It specifies CASSIGTPLLHF.

The chain is built from TRBV5-6 and TRBJ2-7; D not certain. Germline loops: CDR1 SGHDT, CDR2 YYEEEE. The CDR3 spans 13 residues. V was clipped by 0 bases and J by 3 bases, with 7 bases between them. CDR3 loop: CASSLDRNYEQYF. As DNA, the CDR3 is TGTGCCAGCAGCTTGGACCGAAACTACGAGCAGTACTTC.

The J gene is TRBJ2-7, the V gene TRBV30; 9 nucleotides line up with TRBD1. J was trimmed by 2 bases and V by 3 bases; bases with no gene match: 8. The CDR3 loop spans 15 amino acids. Germline CDR1 reads GTSNPN; CDR2 reads SVGIG (reference sequence). CDR3 loop: CAWSAGDRGTYEQYF. CDR3 in DNA: TGTGCCTGGAGCGCGGGAGACAGGGGGACCTACGAGCAGTACTTC.

The chain recombines TRBV5-1 with TRBJ2-1; 12 bases map to TRBD2. CDR1 is SGHRS and CDR2 is YFSETQ in the germline V gene. Trimming at V came to 0 bases and at J to 8 bases, leaving 3 bases not matched to a gene. This CDR3 contains 15 residues. CDR3 DNA: TGCGCCAGCAGCTTGGGACTAGCGGGAGTCCATGAGCAGTTCTTC. Its translation: CASSLGLAGVHEQFF.

The J gene is TRBJ2-2, the V gene TRBV5-4, with unresolved D. The V end was cut by 2 bases, the J end by 5 bases, with 7 bases between. CDR3 length: 13 residues. CDR1 is SGHNT, CDR2 YYREEE, per germline (reference sequence). The CDR3 protein is CASSFVLTGELFF. DNA for the CDR3: TGTGCCAGCAGCTTTGTATTGACCGGGGAGCTGTTTTTT.

The chain combines TRBV20-1 with TRBJ2-3; tentatively, D is TRBD2 (5 bases). The V gene lost 4 bases and the J gene lost 7 bases, with 9 bases spanning the gap. The CDR3 length is 11 residues. CDR1 and CDR2 (germline): DFQATT, SNEGSKA (reference sequence). Here the CDR3 reads CSAMDWYTQYF. CDR3 nucleotide sequence: TGCAGTGCTATGGACTGGTATACGCAGTATTTT.

The chain is built from TRBV5-1 and TRBJ1-6; D uncertain. CDR1 and CDR2 from the germline V gene are SGHRS and YFSETQ. This CDR3 is 15 amino acids long. The ends were cut back, 0 bases at V and 4 bases at J, with 8 bases in the middle. CDR3 DNA sequence: TGCGCCAGCAGCTTGGCCGGGGATTATAATTCACCCCTCCACTTT. Residues: CASSLAGDYNSPLHF.

V usage is TRBV6-5 and J usage is TRBJ1-1, with TRBD1 as a possible D gene (5 bases). Germline V gene sequence: CDR1 MNHEY, CDR2 SVGAGI. Trimming removed 4 bases at V and 2 bases at J, with 17 bases between. This CDR3 region has 16 residues. CDR3 region: CASSSMGTGPNTEAFF. In DNA, the CDR3 is TGTGCCAGCAGTTCGATGGGGACCGGACCTAACACTGAAGCTTTCTTT.

V usage is TRBV18 and J usage is TRBJ1-4, with TRBD1 identical over 8 bases. This CDR3 region has 15 residues. Germline V gene data show CDR1 as KGHSH and CDR2 as LQKENI. V trimming: 3 bases; J trimming: 10 bases; junction bases outside the gene matches: 10. As DNA, the CDR3 is TGTGCCAGCTCACCGCCGGGACAGGAGGGTGTAAAACTGTTTTTT. It codes for CASSPPGQEGVKLFF.

This chain uses TRBV13 with TRBJ1-4; D is undetermined. Germline V lookup: CDR1 PRHDT, CDR2 FYEKMQ (reference sequence). The CDR3 sequence is 17 residues long. V gave up 6 bases and J gave up 0 bases, with 17 bases separating them. The chain's CDR3 is CASRPSHSGSTNEKLFF. As DNA, the CDR3 is TGTGCCAGCAGGCCCTCTCATTCCGGGTCAACTAATGAAAAACTGTTTTTT. Together with reference TRBV13 and TRBJ1-4, the CDR3 gives the full variable domain: AAGVIQSPRHLIKEKRETATLKCYPIPRHDTVYWYQQGPGQDPQFLISFYEKMQSDKGSIPDRFSAQQFSDYHSELNMSSLELGDSALYFCASRPSHSGSTNEKLFFGSGTQLSVL.

The V and J genes are TRBV24-1 and TRBJ2-3, with D possibly being TRBD1 (5 bases). The CDR3 has 16 residues. V shed 1 base and J shed 3 bases, with 13 bases lying between them. The germline V gene has CDR1 KGHDR and CDR2 SFDVKD. CDR3 DNA: TGTGCCACCAGTGATTTTGGCAGGGCACGAACAGATACGCAGTATTTT. Residues: CATSDFGRARTDTQYF.

V is TRBV28 and J is TRBJ2-7, with 9 bases aligning to TRBD2. This CDR3 contains 14 residues. The trim removed 6 bases at V and 3 bases at J, leaving 6 bases unmatched. Germline V gives CDR1 MDHEN, CDR2 SYDVKM. For the CDR3, the DNA is TGTGCCAGCAGGCGAACTAGCGGGTTCTACGAGCAGTACTTC. Translated: CASRRTSGFYEQYF.

This chain uses TRBV6-5 with TRBJ1-5; D gene ambiguous. This CDR3 has 12 residues. V was shortened by 2 bases and J by 5 bases, with 4 bases between the two germline ends. Germline CDR1 is MNHEY and CDR2 is SVGAGI. The CDR3 coding sequence is TGTGCCAGCAGTTACGCAGATCAGCCCCAGCATTTT. It is translated as CASSYADQPQHF.

Regarding this clone: Other DNA sequences in this specimen translate into the identical CDR3. J is TRBJ1-1 and V is TRBV24-1; no clear D. The CDR3 covers 13 residues. CDR1 KGHDR and CDR2 SFDVKD come from the germline V gene. Deletions cut 7 bases from V and 2 bases from J, with 10 bases between. CDR3 nucleotide sequence: TGTGCCACCAGAAGGACGGGAAACACTGAAGCTTTCTTT. Translated, it gives CATRRTGNTEAFF.

This chain joins TRBV9 and TRBJ2-3; D unclear. CDR3 length: 15 residues. With 3 bases removed from V and 10 bases from J, the gap between germline ends came to 21 bases. From germline, CDR1 is SGDLS and CDR2 YYNGEE. The CDR3 reads CASSASPERVLSQYF. CDR3 coding DNA: TGTGCCAGCAGCGCCTCCCCCGAAAGGGTCCTATCGCAGTATTTT.

The rearrangement joins TRBV6-1 to TRBJ2-2, with TRBD1 matching over 10 bases. J was trimmed by 5 bases and V by 2 bases; bases with no gene match: 5. Per the germline V gene, CDR1 is MNHNS and CDR2 is SASEGT. This CDR3 region has 16 residues. CDR3 coding DNA: TGTGCCAGCAGTGAACCGAGGACAGGGGGGACCGGGGAGCTGTTTTTT. It specifies CASSEPRTGGTGELFF.

The chain uses TRBV30 and TRBJ1-2, with D perhaps TRBD1 (6 bases). The CDR3 contains 15 residues. The germline V and J ends were trimmed by 5 bases and 8 bases, with 24 bases remaining between them. The V gene's germline CDR1 is GTSNPN and CDR2 SVGIG (reference sequence). The CDR3 here is CAWSKRGLGGRGYTF. The CDR3 DNA is TGTGCCTGGTCCAAACGAGGTCTAGGGGGGCGCGGCTACACCTTC.

This clone was observed a few times. The chain couples TRBV5-6 to TRBJ1-5; D may be TRBD1 (6 bases). Trimming shortened V by 3 bases and J by 4 bases, and 14 bases separated the two germline ends. This CDR3 spans 15 amino acids. Germline V gives CDR1 SGHDT, CDR2 YYEEEE. CDR3 in DNA: TGTGCCAGCAGCTGGCAGGGAGGGGGAAATCAGCCCCAGCATTTT. This sequence encodes CASSWQGGGNQPQHF.

The chain combines TRBV7-2 with TRBJ1-2, with D unclear. V shed 1 base and J shed 8 bases, with 14 bases lying between them. There are 14 residues in the CDR3. Looked up from germline, CDR1 is SGHTA and CDR2 is FQGNSA. CDR3 amino acids: CASSLGSIEGGYTF. The CDR3 nucleotides read TGTGCCAGCAGCTTAGGATCGATTGAGGGAGGCTACACCTTC.

This clone was counted ten times or more. The rearrangement links TRBV6-2 or TRBV6-3 to TRBJ2-3, with 12 bases identical to TRBD2. After removal of 4 bases from V and 2 bases from J, the junction contained 1 base not matched to a gene. Germline V gene data show CDR1 as MNHEY and CDR2 as SVGEGT. The length of the CDR3 is 15 residues. The CDR3, as DNA: TGTGCCAGCAGTTCTAGCGGGGGGGCCACAGATACGCAGTATTTT. Its translation is CASSSSGGATDTQYF.

The V gene is TRBV5-6, the J gene TRBJ2-1; the D is unclear. The germline V gene encodes CDR1 SGHDT and CDR2 YYEEEE. CDR3 length: 11 amino acids. Trimming pared 0 bases from V and 10 bases from J, leaving 5 bases between. CDR3 nucleotide sequence: TGTGCCAGCAGCTTGGGCACCGAGCAGTTCTTC. It translates to CASSLGTEQFF. Looking up the rest from reference TRBV5-6 and TRBJ2-1 gives the full variable domain: DAGVTQSPTHLIKTRGQQVTLRCSPKSGHDTVSWYQQALGQGPQFIFQYYEEEERQRGNFPDRFSGHQFPNYSSELNVNALLLGDSALYLCASSLGTEQFFGPGTRLTVL.

The J gene is TRBJ2-3, the V gene TRBV11-3; TRBD1 agrees at 7 bases. V lost 0 bases, J lost 1 base, and 7 bases stayed unmatched. This CDR3 contains 17 residues. Per germline, CDR1 SGHNT and CDR2 YENEEA. The CDR3: CASSLDRGGGGTDTQYF. DNA of the CDR3: TGTGCCAGCAGCTTAGACAGAGGGGGCGGCGGCACAGATACGCAGTATTTT.

The V call is TRBV5-1, the J call TRBJ1-6; TRBD1 matches 10 bases. The junction had 5 bases not matched to a gene; V was cut back by 4 bases and J by 7 bases. The CDR3 totals 15 residues. Germline assignment: CDR1 SGHRS and CDR2 YFSETQ. Written as DNA, the CDR3 is TGCGCCAGCAGCCCCGGGACAGGGGTCAATTCACCCCTCCACTTT. Translating it yields CASSPGTGVNSPLHF.

The chain carries TRBV3-1 (or the pseudogene TRBV3-2) and TRBJ2-1, with 7 bases identical to TRBD2. The CDR3 runs 16 residues. With V trimmed by 1 base and J by 4 bases, 7 bases remained unmatched. The germline V gene has CDR1 LGHDT and CDR2 YNNKEL (reference sequence). The CDR3 loop reads CASSQALTSAYNEQFF. CDR3 DNA: TGTGCCAGCAGCCAAGCTCTCACTAGCGCGTACAATGAGCAGTTCTTC.